The 19 T cell receptor beta chains in this list originate from one sample, sequenced in a study of Graves' ophthalmopathy and Graves' hyperthyroidism. RNA transcripts were the source from which TCR beta CDR3 regions were amplified. Amplification began with first-round RT-PCR using HTBI primers, then second-round multiplex PCR was performed. MiXCR, applied by TCRdb to the multiplex PCR reads, yields one record per CDR3 protein. This table has roughly 420,000 distinct CDR3 sequences, roughly 21% appearing once. Source material: peripheral blood. The receptors derive from a woman aged 18 to 35 with stable Graves' hyperthyroidism.

In this sample, this clonotype turned up many times. This chain joins TRBV7-6 and TRBJ2-7, with D hard to call. The CDR3 is 13 amino acids. V was trimmed by 5 bases and J by 5 bases, leaving 13 bases between them. Germline CDR1 reads SGHVS; CDR2 reads FNYEAQ. CDR3 sequence: CASSTRLLDEQYF. The DNA of the CDR3 is TGTGCCAGCAGCACCCGCCTGCTGGACGAGCAGTACTTC.

Details on this clonotype: This may stem from a read error, because a much larger clone lies one nucleotide away. The CDR3 protein is CASRARGSNQPQHF. CDR3 coding DNA: TGTGCCAGCAGAGCCAGGGGTAGCAATCAGCCCCAGCATTTT. The chain combines TRBV7-9 with TRBJ1-5, with D tentatively TRBD1 (6 bases). Germline CDR1 reads SEHNR; CDR2 reads FQNEAQ (reference sequence). V dropped 6 bases and J dropped 0 bases, with 9 bases sitting between them. This CDR3 is built from 14 residues.

This clonotype was seen at least ten times. This chain uses TRBV7-2 with TRBJ2-5; TRBD2 might be the D (6 bases). The CDR3 has 15 residues. Trimming stripped 1 base from V and 5 bases from J, with 14 bases between. Per germline, CDR1 SGHTA and CDR2 FQGNSA. As DNA, the CDR3 is TGTGCCAGCAGCTTAGGGGCGCGGGGTTGGGAGACCCAGTACTTC. It encodes CASSLGARGWETQYF.

Worth noting for this clonotype: Being one base from a much bigger clone, this may be a read error. The chain has TRBV2 and TRBJ1-5; D is uncertain. CDR3 length: 14 residues. Germline V gives CDR1 SNHLY, CDR2 FYNNEI. Here the CDR3 reads CANSGQAINQPQHF. As DNA, the CDR3 is TGTGCCAACAGTGGCCAGGCGATCAATCAGCCCCAGCATTTT.

This rearrangement joins TRBV11-2 to TRBJ2-3; perhaps D is TRBD1 or TRBD2 (5 bases each). The CDR3 loop spans 18 amino acids. Germline V CDR1 and CDR2: SGHAT, FQNNGV. The V gene lost 1 base and the J gene lost 5 bases, with 22 bases spanning the gap. The CDR3 bases are TGTGCCAGCAGCTTAGGTTCGGGGTGGGGCCCGGCGGGAGATACGCAGTATTTT. It specifies CASSLGSGWGPAGDTQYF.

The table lists this clonotype with many counts. The chain employs TRBV20-1 and TRBJ2-5, with TRBD1 identical over 8 bases. The CDR3 sequence is 12 residues long. Trimming at V came to 6 bases and at J to 2 bases, leaving 2 bases not matched to a gene. Germline V lookup: CDR1 DFQATT, CDR2 SNEGSKA (reference sequence). The CDR3 loop reads CSAWTGQETQYF. The CDR3 nucleotides are TGCAGTGCATGGACAGGGCAAGAGACCCAGTACTTC.

CDR3 in DNA: TGTGCCAGCGACTGCTCCTACGAGCAGTACTTC. It is translated as CASDCSYEQYF. V is TRBV27 and J is TRBJ2-7; no firm D call. The germline V and J ends were trimmed by 8 bases and 0 bases, with 5 bases remaining between them. The CDR3 is made up of 11 amino acids. Germline CDR1 MNHEY, CDR2 SMNVEV (reference sequence).

This clonotype has only a few counts. The J gene is TRBJ1-2, the V gene TRBV6-5; D perhaps matches TRBD1 (6 bases). This CDR3 region has 15 residues. Deletions cut 2 bases from V and 2 bases from J, with 12 bases between. CDR1 and CDR2 (germline): MNHEY, SVGAGI. In DNA, the CDR3 is TGTGCCAGCAGTTACGCGACAGGCTCGAACTATGGCTACACCTTC. It yields the protein CASSYATGSNYGYTF.

This clonotype was observed many times. The chain couples TRBV12-3 or TRBV12-4 to TRBJ1-3; no firm D call. The CDR3 is 16 residues long. The V and J ends lost 7 bases and 1 base respectively, with 17 bases between them. CDR3 bases: TGTGCCAGCATCATCGGGCCCTACGGTTCTGGAAACACCATATATTTT. Translating it yields CASIIGPYGSGNTIYF.

A word on this clonotype: This could be a read error, since a much larger clone is one nucleotide away. The V gene is TRBV6-1, the J gene TRBJ1-1, with a weak D call TRBD1 (6 bases). The CDR3 runs to 13 residues. Per germline, CDR1 MNHNS and CDR2 SASEGT. CDR3 sequence (DNA): TGTGCCAGCAGGACGACAGGAAACACTGAAGCTGTCTTT. It is translated as CASRTTGNTEAVF.

There are many counts of this clonotype. The chain joins TRBV18 to TRBJ2-5; 8 nucleotides agree with TRBD2. V was clipped by 2 bases and J by 3 bases; unmatched bases: 5. The CDR3 is 15 amino acids. Germline V lookup: CDR1 KGHSH, CDR2 LQKENI. CDR3 in DNA: TGTGCCAGCTCACCAAGGGCGGGAGGAGAAGAGACCCAGTACTTC. This gives the protein CASSPRAGGEETQYF.

This clonotype was found many times. The rearrangement joins TRBV28 to TRBJ1-2; D unresolved. Looked up from germline, CDR1 is MDHEN and CDR2 is SYDVKM. This CDR3 is built from 17 residues. Trimming took 6 bases from V and 1 from J, leaving 21 bases between them. In DNA form, the CDR3 reads TGTGCCAGCAGACCACCAACTCCGAACCTGTTTAACTATGGCTACACCTTC. Amino acids: CASRPPTPNLFNYGYTF.

The chain couples TRBV7-2 to TRBJ2-5; 7 positions match TRBD1. This CDR3 contains 16 residues. Germline-derived CDR1 and CDR2 are SGHTA and FQGNSA. V was pared by 2 bases and J by 5 bases, with 11 bases of the junction left unmatched. The CDR3 region is CASSLNSRQGGETQYF. The CDR3 region has the DNA TGTGCCAGCAGCTTAAATTCCCGACAGGGTGGGGAGACCCAGTACTTC.

At least ten counts were recorded for this clonotype. This chain's CDR3 is CASSDLAGEGYEQYF. In DNA, the CDR3 is TGCGCCAGCAGTGATCTAGCGGGAGAGGGCTACGAGCAGTACTTC. V gene TRBV10-1 combines with J gene TRBJ2-7, with TRBD2 matching 10 bases. Germline CDR1 reads WNHNN; CDR2 reads SYGVQD (reference sequence). The CDR3 sequence is 15 residues long. J gave up 3 bases and V 3 bases, and 5 bases lay outside the gene matches.

Details on this clonotype: At one end the junction does not follow the germline gene, possibly because of a read error. The genes are TRBV5-1 and TRBJ2-7; D is possibly TRBD1 (7 bases). Germline V lookup: CDR1 SGHRS, CDR2 YFSETQ. This CDR3 is built from 15 residues. CDR3 bases: TGCGCCAGCAGCTGGGGCGGGGACAGATCCTACAAGCAGTACTTC. It is translated as CASSWGGDRSYKQYF. Using reference TRBV5-1 and TRBJ2-7 for the parts outside the CDR3, the full variable domain is KAGVTQTPRYLIKTRGQQVTLSCSPISGHRSVSWYQQTPGQGLQFLFEYFSETQRNKGNFPGRFSGRQFSNSRSEMNVSTLELGDSALYLCASSWGGDRSYKQYFGPGTRLTVT.

This clonotype was seen repeatedly, ten times or more. A much larger clone lies one base from this, so it may be a read error. The chain links TRBV7-8 to TRBJ2-5; D perhaps matches TRBD1 (5 bases). This CDR3 has 13 amino acids. CDR1 SGHVS and CDR2 FQNEAQ come from the germline V gene. The CDR3 DNA is TGTGCCAGCAGCAAGGGGCTCCAAGAGACCAAGTACTTC. Residues: CASSKGLQETKYF.

Ten or more counts support this clonotype. The chain joins TRBV27 to TRBJ1-3; a possible D gene is TRBD1 (5 bases). CDR3 length equals 14 residues. CDR1 is MNHEY, CDR2 SMNVEV, per germline (reference sequence). The germline V and J ends were trimmed by 6 bases and 0 bases, with 9 bases remaining between them. The DNA of the CDR3 is TGTGCCAGCAGCACAGGAATCTCTGGAAACACCATATATTTT. Protein product: CASSTGISGNTIYF.

Many counts were recorded for this clonotype. The genes are TRBV12-3 or TRBV12-4 and TRBJ1-2; D ambiguous. This CDR3 is built from 15 residues. The ends were cut back, 1 base at V and 4 bases at J, with 13 bases in the middle. DNA of the CDR3: TGTGCCAGCAGTTTAGTCCCCGCAGGAGGCTATGGCTACACCTTC. Translating gives CASSLVPAGGYGYTF.

Many counts were recorded for this clonotype. The chain carries TRBV30 and TRBJ1-5; possibly TRBD1 for D (5 bases). Trimming stripped 1 base from V and 9 bases from J, with 13 bases between. This CDR3 is 13 amino acids long. Germline values: CDR1 GTSNPN, CDR2 SVGIG (reference sequence). CDR3 in DNA: TGTGCCTGGAGTGAGGGCGGGGGGAGGCCCCAGCATTTT. Translation gives CAWSEGGGRPQHF.